The rows below give T cell receptor beta chains drawn from one sample of a study of OX40 agonist ivuxolimab in advanced cancers. Sequencing was performed with immunoSEQ multiplex PCR; in TCRdb, only in-frame clones are kept and a portion is missing. The repertoire holds more than 95,000 clones, with more than 85% as singletons. The sample here was CD4+ or CD8+ T cells sorted from blood, taken in a trial of the OX40 agonist ivuxolimab. Receptors originate from an adult with an advanced solid tumor such as melanoma, head and neck, liver or kidney cancer. CDR3s leave out the opening cysteine and the closing phenylalanine or tryptophan. D genes are given only for firm matches.

j_gene	d_gene	v_gene	CDR3aa
TRBJ2-7	-	TRBV5-6	ASSTSGTPYEQY
TRBJ2-1	-	TRBV5-1	ASSPRTDSSYNEQF
TRBJ2-3	-	TRBV6-6	ASSYSLASTDTQY
TRBJ2-7	-	TRBV5-4	ASSLDAYEQY
TRBJ2-1	-	TRBV4-3	ASSQGRGGSSGTYNEQF
TRBJ2-2	-	TRBV7-3	ASSFRGTTNTGELF
TRBJ2-1	TRBD1	TRBV9	ASSPGQGSYNEQF
TRBJ2-3	-	TRBV4-2	ASSQRGDPDTQY
TRBJ1-4	TRBD1	TRBV5-6	ASSSDRGREKLF
TRBJ2-4	-	TRBV5-1	ASSPTGAKNIQY
TRBJ1-5	TRBD1	TRBV6-5	ASRYRQGHQPQH
TRBJ2-7	TRBD1	TRBV4-2	ASSQTGGAPYEQY
TRBJ2-3	-	TRBV7-2	ASSLQAGVGTDTQY
TRBJ2-7	-	TRBV5-4	ASSLAAGEQY
TRBJ2-1	-	TRBV7-8	ASSLAKGEQF